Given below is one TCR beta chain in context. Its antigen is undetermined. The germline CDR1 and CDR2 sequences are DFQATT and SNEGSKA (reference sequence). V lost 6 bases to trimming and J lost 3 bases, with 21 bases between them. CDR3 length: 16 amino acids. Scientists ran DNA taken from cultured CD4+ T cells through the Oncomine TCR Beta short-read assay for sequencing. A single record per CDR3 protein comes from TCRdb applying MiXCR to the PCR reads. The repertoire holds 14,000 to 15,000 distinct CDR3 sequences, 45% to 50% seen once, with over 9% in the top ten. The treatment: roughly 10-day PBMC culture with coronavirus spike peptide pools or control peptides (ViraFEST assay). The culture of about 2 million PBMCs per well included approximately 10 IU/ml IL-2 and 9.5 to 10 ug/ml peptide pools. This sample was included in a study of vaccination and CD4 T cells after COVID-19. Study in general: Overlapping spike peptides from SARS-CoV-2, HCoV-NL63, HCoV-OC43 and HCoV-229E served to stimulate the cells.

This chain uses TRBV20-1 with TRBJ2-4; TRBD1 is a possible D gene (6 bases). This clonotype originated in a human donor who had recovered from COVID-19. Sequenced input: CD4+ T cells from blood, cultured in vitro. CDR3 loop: CSATRSRGANKNIQYF. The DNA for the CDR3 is TGCAGTGCGACAAGGTCCAGGGGCGCTAACAAAAACATTCAGTACTTC.